This T cell receptor (beta chain) was recorded in a study of CD8+ T cells in alopecia areata (dated by TCRdb to the late 2010s). Regarding the research as a whole: The treated patients, all with moderate-to-severe alopecia areata, were enrolled in an open-label pilot trial of oral tofacitinib given at 5 to 10 mg twice daily. Biopsies were taken from tofacitinib-treated patients at baseline and at 4 and 24 weeks of treatment, and a later scalp biopsy was taken in several of the tofacitinib-treated patients. In both human patients and the C3H/HeJ mouse model, the study applied high-throughput TCRbeta sequencing to look at T cell clonal expansion in alopecia areata. Scalp clonality was compared across normal scalp (n=4), patchy alopecia areata scalp (n=8), and alopecia totalis/universalis scalp (n=8). Amplification of TCRbeta CDR3 regions was done by immunoSEQ multiplex PCR using 35 Vbeta forward primers and 13 Jbeta reverse primers. The RNA source kit depended on sample type: the PAXgene miRNA kit for fixed scalp, the miRNeasy kit for PBMCs, and the RNeasy kit for mouse skin. Scalp tissue and sorted CD4+ and CD8+ peripheral blood T cells from patchy and totalis/universalis alopecia areata patients and from healthy controls were covered by human TCRbeta sequencing. Patients received tofacitinib for 6 to 18 months and were then followed off drug for 6 months to check for delayed response and recurrence. For the treated patients, the SALT score, which quantifies what percentage of scalp surface area is affected, served as the measure of disease severity.

The receptor library was made with the immunoSEQ multiplex PCR assay. For TCR sequencing, RNA was extracted from every sample and reverse transcribed into cDNA to serve as template. SuperScript III was used for first-strand cDNA synthesis, primed with a 2:1 mix of oligo-dT and random hexamers. Amplification bias was assessed with a synthetic immune receptor repertoire, and residual bias was removed computationally. The original methods were these. After raw reads were preprocessed to remove errors, the CDR3 was defined following IMGT conventions as running from the conserved cysteine to phenylalanine. Clonality was computed by normalizing Shannon entropy by log2 of the number of productive unique TCRs and subtracting the result from 1. CD4 or CD8 identity of scalp clones was inferred by cross-referencing scalp TCRbeta sequences with sorted blood CD4 and CD8 repertoires. In TCRdb, the immuneACCESS table is reduced to in-frame sequences with V and J assigned. These tables do not hold every clone; where another copy was compared, an unresolved V gene accounts for under half, and the others remain unexplained. V and J calls and clone size follow that table, whereas D and trimming were derived from the DNA. For this sample there are about 120,000 clones; 50% to 55% appear just once. The ten biggest clones cover 0.46% of the sample.

Overall results and qualifications from the work: Many expanded lesional clones persisted in scalp and blood during tofacitinib treatment, which may partly explain relapse after stopping treatment. With tofacitinib, both scalp clonality and the number of expanded CD8+ clones among the top 100 scalp clones went down significantly. Scalp TCR repertoire analysis is complicated because resident alphabeta T cells in normal human skin are also sequenced, whereas mouse skin is dominated by gammadelta T cells. Shared TCR sequences between patients were less evident than in mice, which may be partly attributable to HLA diversity in the patient population. The treated cohort was small, with a single nonresponder, so links between baseline CD8+ expansion and response need larger studies. Higher clonality and more expanded CD8+ clones were observed in lesional scalp than in normal scalp, particularly in alopecia totalis/universalis, a finding suggestive of antigenic drive.

The germline V gene encodes CDR1 SGHRS and CDR2 YFSETQ. The germline V end is reduced by 4 bases and the J end by 8 bases; junction bases left unmatched: 8. From the cysteine through the phenylalanine, the CDR3 covers 15 amino acids. Just the 45-base CDR3 DNA is kept, in frame starting at base 1. The label giving this sample's time point can be read as: around 4 weeks on oral tofacitinib. The treatment or condition label, read with the paper, signifies: oral pan-JAK inhibitor, 5-10 mg twice daily. From alopecia areata patients, peripheral blood was collected along with lesional scalp punch biopsies. After PBMCs were isolated by density centrifugation and stained for CD3, CD4 and CD8, a FACSAria was used to sort CD4+ and CD8+ T cells. Comments on this clone: Its target antigen remains unknown. No much larger clonotype is one base removed from it; base qualities were not supplied.

The receptor chain draws on TRBV5-1 and TRBJ2-1; the junction holds 11 bases that match TRBD2. Sequencing was performed on CD4+ T cells sorted from blood, taken at week 4, from a patient treated with tofacitinib. This sequence was found in a human donor with alopecia areata. The bases read TGCGCCAGCAGCCTCACTAGCGGGGGAGGCCATGAGCAGTTCTTC. This translates into CASSLTSGGGHEQFF. With all but the CDR3 taken from the reference TRBV5-1 and TRBJ2-1 genes, the full variable domain is: KAGVTQTPRYLIKTRGQQVTLSCSPISGHRSVSWYQQTPGQGLQFLFEYFSETQRNKGNFPGRFSGRQFSNSRSEMNVSTLELGDSALYLCASSLTSGGGHEQFFGPGTRLTVL.